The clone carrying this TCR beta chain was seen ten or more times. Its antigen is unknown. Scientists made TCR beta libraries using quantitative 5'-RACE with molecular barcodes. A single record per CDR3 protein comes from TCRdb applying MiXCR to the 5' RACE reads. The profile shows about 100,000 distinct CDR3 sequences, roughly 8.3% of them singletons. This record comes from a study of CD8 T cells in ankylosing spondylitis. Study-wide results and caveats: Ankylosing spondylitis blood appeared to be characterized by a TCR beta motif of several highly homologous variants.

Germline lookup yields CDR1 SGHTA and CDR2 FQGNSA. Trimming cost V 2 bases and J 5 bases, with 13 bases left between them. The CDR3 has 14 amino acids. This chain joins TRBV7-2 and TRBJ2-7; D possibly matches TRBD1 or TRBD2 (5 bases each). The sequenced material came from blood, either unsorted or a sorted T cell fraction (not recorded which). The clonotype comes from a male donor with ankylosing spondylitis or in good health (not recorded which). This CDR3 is CASSLLPGTDEQYF. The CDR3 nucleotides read TGTGCCAGCAGCTTACTGCCTGGGACCGACGAGCAGTACTTC.